These 29 T cell receptor beta chains originate from one sample sequenced in a study of T cell responses to AZD1222 COVID-19 vaccine. Clones were read by immunoSEQ multiplex PCR, and TCRdb kept only the in-frame ones, dropping some. Among about 180,000 clones, around 88% were seen once, and the ten largest hold approximately 7.7%. The material sequenced was peripheral blood, taken on day 0 of AZD1222 vaccination. The receptors stem from an adult in good health.

V usage is TRBV28 and J usage is TRBJ2-3; 11 bases map to TRBD2. The germline V gene has CDR1 MDHEN and CDR2 SYDVKM. V gave up 3 bases and J gave up 5 bases; unmatched junction bases: 10. The CDR3 has 17 amino acids. CDR3 DNA sequence: TGTGCCAGCAGTTTGCCTTTAGCGGGGGGGCTGAAAGATACGCAGTATTTT. As protein: CASSLPLAGGLKDTQYF.

The CDR3 region is CASCYRGQETQYF. In DNA form, the CDR3 reads TGTGCCAGCTGCTACAGGGGACAAGAGACCCAGTACTTC. The chain links TRBV12-3 or TRBV12-4 to TRBJ2-5; 7 nucleotides match TRBD1. After removal of 8 bases from V and 2 bases from J, the junction contained 5 bases not matched to a gene. CDR3 length equals 13 residues.

J is TRBJ2-7 and V is TRBV6-5; no clear D gene. CDR3 length: 13 amino acids. Germline CDR1 is MNHEY and CDR2 is SVGAGI. The germline V and J ends were trimmed by 5 bases and 0 bases, with 8 bases remaining between them. This chain's CDR3 is CASSPRASYEQYF. The DNA of the CDR3 is TGTGCCAGCAGTCCCCGCGCCTCCTACGAGCAGTACTTC.

The chain uses TRBV4-1 and TRBJ1-1; maybe TRBD1 (5 bases). Trimming took off 1 base at V and 1 base at J, with 7 bases between the two ends. CDR1 is MGHRA, CDR2 YSYEKL, per germline. There are 14 residues in the CDR3. CDR3 loop: CASSQVGGNTEAFF. The CDR3, as DNA: TGCGCCAGCAGCCAAGTGGGGGGGAACACTGAAGCTTTCTTT.

Written as DNA, the CDR3 is TGTGCCAGCAGCGGCCGGCCCGGGGAGCTGTTTTTT. It yields the protein CASSGRPGELFF. V is TRBV9 and J is TRBJ2-2; D uncertain. Trimming shortened V by 3 bases and J by 6 bases, and 6 bases separated the two germline ends. Germline CDR1 and CDR2: SGDLS and YYNGEE. This CDR3 is built from 12 residues.

The gene calls are TRBV27 and TRBJ1-2; D possibly corresponds to TRBD1 (5 bases). Germline CDR1 and CDR2: MNHEY and SMNVEV (reference sequence). V was pared by 0 bases and J by 2 bases, with 13 bases between. This CDR3 is 16 amino acids long. CDR3 coding DNA: TGTGCCAGCAGTTTATCGTTCCGGGGGTCGAACTATGGCTACACCTTC. Its translation: CASSLSFRGSNYGYTF.

With regard to this clone: The same CDR3 is also encoded by other DNA sequences in this sample. The chain is built from TRBV5-1 and TRBJ2-7; D remains unclear. V lost 1 base and J lost 3, with 2 bases in between. The germline V gene has CDR1 SGHRS and CDR2 YFSETQ. The CDR3 contains 11 residues. The CDR3 nucleotides read TGCGCCAGCAGCTTGAACTACGAGCAGTACTTC. Residues: CASSLNYEQYF.

V is TRBV5-6 and J is TRBJ1-1; D not resolved. The ends were cut back, 2 bases at V and 8 bases at J, with 13 bases in the middle. Germline V lookup: CDR1 SGHDT, CDR2 YYEEEE. CDR3 length equals 13 residues. This CDR3 reads CASSLWSLSEAFF. The CDR3 coding sequence is TGTGCCAGCAGCTTATGGTCTCTATCCGAAGCTTTCTTT.

The chain has TRBV5-1 and TRBJ1-1; 10 nucleotides agree with TRBD1. The CDR3 has 14 amino acids. V lost 5 bases and J lost 4; bases outside the gene matches: 5. CDR1 and CDR2 from the germline V gene are SGHRS and YFSETQ. CDR3 coding DNA: TGCGCCAGCAGTCAGACAGGGGGCACCACTGAAGCTTTCTTT. Translation gives CASSQTGGTTEAFF.

The genes are TRBV3-1 (or the pseudogene TRBV3-2) and TRBJ1-2, with no clear D. Per the germline V gene, CDR1 is LGHDT and CDR2 is YNNKEL (reference sequence). Trimming pared 3 bases from V and 0 bases from J, leaving 8 bases between. The CDR3 covers 14 residues. The CDR3 is CASSHRRTNYGYTF. CDR3 in DNA: TGTGCCAGCAGCCACCGACGGACTAACTATGGCTACACCTTC.

The J gene is TRBJ1-2, the V gene TRBV30; 8 nucleotides line up with TRBD1. Unmatched junction bases numbered 4, after V lost 4 bases and J lost 3 bases. Looked up from germline, CDR1 is GTSNPN and CDR2 is SVGIG (reference sequence). The CDR3 extends over 13 amino acids. CDR3 amino acids: CAWNRGRDYGYTF. In DNA, the CDR3 is TGTGCCTGGAACAGGGGGAGAGACTATGGCTACACCTTC. The complete variable domain, with remaining parts taken from reference TRBV30 and TRBJ1-2, reads SQTIHQWPATLVQPVGSPLSLECTVEGTSNPNLYWYRQAAGRGLQLLFYSVGIGQISSEVPQNLSASRPQDRQFILSSKKLLLSDSGFYLCAWNRGRDYGYTFGSGTRLTVV.

Only a few counts were recorded for this clone. The chain recombines TRBV7-9 with TRBJ2-7; D not resolved. The germline gives CDR1 SEHNR, CDR2 FQNEAQ (reference sequence). CDR3 length: 12 residues. The V and J ends lost 2 bases and 5 bases respectively, with 7 bases between them. The CDR3 sequence is CASSLSRDEQYF. The DNA of the CDR3 is TGTGCCAGCAGCTTATCTAGGGACGAGCAGTACTTC.

V is TRBV19 and J is TRBJ1-2; 8 bases align to TRBD1. Germline V gene data show CDR1 as LNHDA and CDR2 as SQIVND (reference sequence). The CDR3 runs to 17 residues. V gave up 2 bases and J gave up 0 bases; unmatched junction bases: 8. CDR3 in amino acids: CASSILDRDGSNYGYTF. As DNA, the CDR3 is TGTGCCAGTAGTATACTGGACAGGGACGGATCTAACTATGGCTACACCTTC.

The J gene is TRBJ2-3, the V gene TRBV28, with TRBD2 identical over 13 bases. After removal of 5 bases from V and 6 bases from J, the junction contained 20 bases not matched to a gene. Per the germline V gene, CDR1 is MDHEN and CDR2 is SYDVKM. The CDR3 is 20 amino acids. The CDR3 DNA reads as TGTGCCAGCAGTCTGACCAGTCCTTTAAGACTAGCGGGGGGACTGGATACGCAGTATTTT. This gives the protein CASSLTSPLRLAGGLDTQYF.

The chain is built from TRBV13 and TRBJ1-1; 7 bases agree with TRBD1. Germline V gene sequence: CDR1 PRHDT, CDR2 FYEKMQ (reference sequence). This CDR3 contains 15 residues. Trimming removed 3 bases from V and 9 bases from J; junction bases left unmatched: 13. The DNA of the CDR3 is TGTGCCAGCAGCTTGTCCGGGACAGAATTTGACAAAGCTTTCTTT. Residues: CASSLSGTEFDKAFF.

This rearrangement joins TRBV6-5 to TRBJ2-7; D may be TRBD1 or TRBD2 (5 bases each). The CDR3 covers 13 residues. CDR1 is MNHEY, CDR2 SVGAGI, per germline. Trimming removed 6 bases from V and 3 bases from J, with 12 bases in between. This CDR3 reads CASRPRGLYEQYF. DNA for the CDR3: TGTGCCAGCAGACCACGGGGCCTCTACGAGCAGTACTTC.

The chain recombines TRBV28 with TRBJ2-1; 13 bases are a match to TRBD2. Losses at the gene ends were 7 bases for V and 0 bases for J; bases not matched to a gene: 12. The germline V gene encodes CDR1 MDHEN and CDR2 SYDVKM. This CDR3 is built from 19 residues. The CDR3 region is CASKRLAGGLISSYNEQFF. The CDR3 bases are TGTGCCAGCAAAAGACTAGCGGGGGGCCTTATCAGCTCCTACAATGAGCAGTTCTTC. Full variable domain (missing parts from reference TRBV28 and TRBJ2-1): DVKVTQSSRYLVKRTGEKVFLECVQDMDHENMFWYRQDPGLGLRLIYFSYDVKMKEKGDIPEGYSVSREKKERFSLILESASTNQTSMYLCASKRLAGGLISSYNEQFFGPGTRLTVL.

The chain combines TRBV7-9 with TRBJ2-1; no firm D call. There are 15 residues in the CDR3. Deletions cut 3 bases from V and 8 bases from J, with 17 bases between. Germline V gene lookup returns CDR1 SEHNR and CDR2 FQNEAQ (reference sequence). The CDR3 loop is CASSFWAGTLDEQFF. CDR3 coding DNA: TGTGCCAGCAGCTTCTGGGCAGGAACCCTCGATGAGCAGTTCTTC.

This rearrangement joins TRBV7-6 to TRBJ1-1, with 9 bases aligning to TRBD1. This CDR3 contains 15 residues. CDR1 and CDR2 (germline): SGHVS, FNYEAQ. V lost 5 bases to trimming and J lost 0 bases; unmatched junction nucleotides: 4. The CDR3 DNA follows: TGTGCCAGCAGCGCCGGGACAGGGATGAACACTGAAGCTTTCTTT. As protein: CASSAGTGMNTEAFF.

CDR3 protein: CASSPSEKLFF. The CDR3 region has the DNA TGCGCCAGCAGCCCGTCTGAAAAACTGTTTTTT. The rearrangement joins TRBV5-1 to TRBJ1-4, with no clear D. Germline loops: CDR1 SGHRS, CDR2 YFSETQ. The CDR3 spans 11 residues. V was clipped by 4 bases and J by 7 bases, with 5 bases between them. Filled out from reference TRBV5-1 and TRBJ1-4, the complete variable domain reads KAGVTQTPRYLIKTRGQQVTLSCSPISGHRSVSWYQQTPGQGLQFLFEYFSETQRNKGNFPGRFSGRQFSNSRSEMNVSTLELGDSALYLCASSPSEKLFFGSGTQLSVL.

This rearrangement joins TRBV5-4 to TRBJ2-5; D is ambiguous. Trimming left V 0 bases short and J 1 base short, with 4 bases between. CDR3 size: 13 residues. Germline V CDR1 and CDR2: SGHNT, YYREEE (reference sequence). CDR3 DNA sequence: TGTGCCAGCAGCTTGGGACCCCAAGAGACCCAGTACTTC. Protein: CASSLGPQETQYF.

This clone has a handful of counts. This specimen includes other DNA sequences encoding the same CDR3. The gene calls are TRBV7-9 and TRBJ1-6, with D uncertain. There are 12 residues in the CDR3. V was trimmed by 1 base and J by 7 bases, leaving 2 bases between them. Germline loops: CDR1 SEHNR, CDR2 FQNEAQ (reference sequence). The CDR3 loop reads CASSLGNSPLHF. The CDR3 DNA follows: TGTGCCAGCAGCTTAGGGAATTCACCCCTCCACTTT.

CDR3 nucleotide sequence: TGTGCCAGCAGCCCCGGGGAGGACCCTAGTCCGATCGAGATCTACTACGAGCAGTACTTC. Residues: CASSPGEDPSPIEIYYEQYF. The chain carries TRBV2 and TRBJ2-7, with a tentative D call TRBD2 (6 bases). The CDR3 contains 20 residues. Per the germline V gene, CDR1 is SNHLY and CDR2 is FYNNEI. Trimming pared 6 bases from V and 3 bases from J, leaving 33 bases between.

The chain joins TRBV6-1 to TRBJ2-7; D gene unclear. The CDR3 is 13 amino acids. CDR1 and CDR2 from the germline V gene are MNHNS and SASEGT. Trimming pared 0 bases from V and 6 bases from J, leaving 9 bases between. CDR3 residues: CASSEAPGSEQYF. DNA for the CDR3: TGTGCCAGCAGTGAAGCGCCGGGTTCCGAGCAGTACTTC.

This chain uses TRBV7-9 with TRBJ1-2, with D uncertain. The V end lost 1 base, the J end lost 6 bases, and 6 bases lay between the germline ends. Germline V gene sequence: CDR1 SEHNR, CDR2 FQNEAQ (reference sequence). CDR3 length equals 12 residues. CDR3 in DNA: TGTGCCAGCAGCTTAGGGGTTGATGGCTACACCTTC. It specifies CASSLGVDGYTF. The full variable domain, in which reference TRBV7-9 and TRBJ1-2 provide the parts outside the CDR3, is DTGVSQNPRHKITKRGQNVTFRCDPISEHNRLYWYRQTLGQGPEFLTYFQNEAQLEKSRLLSDRFSAERPKGSFSTLEIQRTEQGDSAMYLCASSLGVDGYTFGSGTRLTVV.

The rearrangement joins TRBV19 to TRBJ1-4; D is perhaps TRBD1 (6 bases). There are 18 residues in the CDR3. Trimming took off 4 bases at V and 0 bases at J, with 18 bases between the two ends. Germline CDR1 is LNHDA and CDR2 is SQIVND (reference sequence). The CDR3 here is CASSTSPGGAATNEKLFF. CDR3 bases: TGTGCCAGTAGTACCTCCCCGGGGGGGGCGGCAACTAATGAAAAACTGTTTTTT.

This clone was counted a single time. The chain recombines TRBV4-2 with TRBJ2-7; 10 nucleotides line up with TRBD1. Germline values: CDR1 LGHNA, CDR2 YNFKEQ. Trimming at V came to 5 bases and at J to 4 bases, leaving 8 bases not matched to a gene. The CDR3 is 15 amino acids. CDR3 amino acids: CASSFSGTGAYEQYF. The CDR3 coding sequence is TGTGCCAGCAGCTTCTCCGGGACAGGGGCGTACGAGCAGTACTTC.

The gene calls are TRBV5-6 and TRBJ1-2; a weak D match, TRBD1 (6 bases). The CDR3 loop spans 17 amino acids. V was shortened by 4 bases and J by 1 base, with 20 bases between the two germline ends. Germline V gene lookup returns CDR1 SGHDT and CDR2 YYEEEE. CDR3 nucleotide sequence: TGTGCCAGCAGCCGTTCGACAGGAAGTATTTTTAACTATGGCTACACCTTC. Its protein is CASSRSTGSIFNYGYTF.

This clone was detected only a few times. This chain connects TRBV7-2 to TRBJ2-7; possible D gene TRBD1, 7 bases. This CDR3 is built from 17 residues. Germline assignment: CDR1 SGHTA and CDR2 FQGNSA. Trimming shortened V by 2 bases and J by 1 base, and 18 bases separated the two germline ends. CDR3 sequence (DNA): TGTGCCAGCAGCTTAAGTCCTGGCCCAGGGGGGTCCTACGAGCAGTACTTC. This translates into CASSLSPGPGGSYEQYF.